The next 3 T cell receptor beta chains were all read from a single sample in a study of cytomegalovirus exposure and HLA in healthy donors. Use of 60 Vbeta and 13 Jbeta primers characterized the PCR. Assay used: immunoSEQ multiplex PCR; TCRdb lists only in-frame clones, some missing. The table records about 180,000 clones, over 65% of them present only once. The sequencing input was PBMCs. Receptors were obtained from a man aged 18 to 35 in good health and CMV-seronegative.

The J gene is TRBJ1-2, the V gene TRBV29-1; 7 positions agree with TRBD1. CDR1 and CDR2 from the germline V gene are SQVTM and ANQGSEA. V shed 3 bases, J shed 2 bases, and the junction held 12 bases outside the gene matches. The CDR3 is made up of 16 amino acids. This chain's CDR3 is CSVDRGRQGKNYGYTF. The DNA of the CDR3 is TGCAGCGTTGATCGGGGTAGACAGGGAAAAAACTATGGCTACACCTTC.

This clone was seen only once. The chain couples TRBV5-1 to TRBJ2-5, with D unresolved. Germline CDR1 reads SGHRS; CDR2 reads YFSETQ. V was clipped by 5 bases and J by 5 bases, with 10 bases between them. This CDR3 spans 12 amino acids. CDR3 protein: CASRGDGETQYF. The CDR3 DNA reads as TGCGCCAGCAGAGGCGACGGGGAGACCCAGTACTTC.

The chain links TRBV28 to TRBJ2-7; tentatively, D is TRBD1 (5 bases). The CDR3 loop spans 11 amino acids. The germline gives CDR1 MDHEN, CDR2 SYDVKM. V gave up 9 bases and J gave up 3 bases, with 9 bases separating them. The CDR3 is CASRDSYEQYF. In DNA form, the CDR3 reads TGTGCCAGTAGAGACAGCTACGAGCAGTACTTC.